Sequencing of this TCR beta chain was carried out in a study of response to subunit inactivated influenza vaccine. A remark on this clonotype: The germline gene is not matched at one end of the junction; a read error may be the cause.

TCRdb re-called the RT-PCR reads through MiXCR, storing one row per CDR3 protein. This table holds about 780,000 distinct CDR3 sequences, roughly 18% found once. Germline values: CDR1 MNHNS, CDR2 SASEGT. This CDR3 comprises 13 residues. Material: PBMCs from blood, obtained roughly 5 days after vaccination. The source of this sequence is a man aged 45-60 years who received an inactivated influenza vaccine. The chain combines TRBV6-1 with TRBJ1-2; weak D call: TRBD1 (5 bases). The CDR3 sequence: CASSEAGQFGYTF. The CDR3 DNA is TGTGCCAGCAGCGAAGCGGGGCAGTTTGGCTACACCTTC.